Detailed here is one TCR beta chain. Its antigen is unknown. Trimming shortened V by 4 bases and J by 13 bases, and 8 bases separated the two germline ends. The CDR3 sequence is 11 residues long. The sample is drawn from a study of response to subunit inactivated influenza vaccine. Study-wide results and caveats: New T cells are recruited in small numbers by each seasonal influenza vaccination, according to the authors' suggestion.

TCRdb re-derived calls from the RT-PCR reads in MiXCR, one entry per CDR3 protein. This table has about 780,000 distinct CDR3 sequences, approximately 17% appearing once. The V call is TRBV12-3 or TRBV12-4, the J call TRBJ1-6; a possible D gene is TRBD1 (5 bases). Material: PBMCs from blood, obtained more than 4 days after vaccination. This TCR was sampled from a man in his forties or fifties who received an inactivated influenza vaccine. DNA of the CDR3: TGTGCCAGCAGTTCTAAGGGGCCCCTCCACTTT. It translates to CASSSKGPLHF.